Following are 28 T cell receptor beta chains from one sample sequenced in a study of cytomegalovirus exposure and HLA in healthy donors (dated by TCRdb to 2017 to 2019). Receptors were amplified or captured by the immunoSEQ multiplex PCR assay. The multiplex PCR relied on a mix of 60 forward primers for TCR Vbeta segments and 13 reverse primers for TCR Jbeta segments. TCRdb took over this immuneACCESS table, retaining in-frame rearrangements with V and J assigned. Such tables are incomplete; in checked studies, under half of the missing clones stem from an unresolved V gene, and the remainder is unexplained. Here the sample has about 200,000 clones; roughly 79% occur a single time. About 1.8% of the sample belongs to the ten largest clones. The sample consisted of PBMCs. The receptors shown here come from a young man in good health and CMV-seronegative.

This clone has more than one count but fewer than ten. The rearrangement joins TRBV13 to TRBJ2-6, with TRBD2 as a possible D gene (6 bases). V was pared by 5 bases and J by 0 bases, with 11 bases between. The germline V gene has CDR1 PRHDT and CDR2 FYEKMQ (reference sequence). This CDR3 is built from 16 residues. The CDR3: CASSPRGVSGANVLTF. CDR3 in DNA: TGTGCCAGCAGCCCCCGCGGGGTCTCTGGGGCCAACGTCCTGACTTTC.

This clone was observed a single time. V is TRBV6-6 and J is TRBJ1-1; 8 positions match TRBD1. Germline V CDR1 and CDR2: MNHNY, SVGAGI (reference sequence). The CDR3 has 15 residues. The junction had 5 bases not matched to a gene; V was cut back by 5 bases and J by 0 bases. The CDR3 is CASSTRDRLNTEAFF. CDR3 nucleotides: TGTGCCAGCAGTACCCGGGACAGGTTGAACACTGAAGCTTTCTTT.

The table lists this clone with a few counts. The V and J genes are TRBV6-5 and TRBJ1-1, with D hard to call. V was pared by 7 bases and J by 6 bases, with 9 bases between. Germline lookup yields CDR1 MNHEY and CDR2 SVGAGI. The CDR3 is 11 amino acids. In nucleotides, the CDR3 is TGTGCCAGCACCGGGTACGCTGAAGCTTTCTTT. It is translated as CASTGYAEAFF.

This clone was seen only once. The genes are TRBV6-5 and TRBJ2-7, with D maybe TRBD1 (6 bases). The CDR3 sequence is 13 residues long. V dropped 5 bases and J dropped 3 bases, with 11 bases sitting between them. The germline V gene encodes CDR1 MNHEY and CDR2 SVGAGI. The CDR3 coding sequence is TGTGCCAGCAGTGTCTACAGGGACTACGAGCAGTACTTC. Amino acid sequence: CASSVYRDYEQYF.

The V gene is TRBV29-1, the J gene TRBJ2-6; D is ambiguous. The CDR3 is 15 amino acids. The V end lost 2 bases, the J end lost 0 bases, and 8 bases lay between the germline ends. CDR1 and CDR2 from the germline V gene are SQVTM and ANQGSEA. This chain's CDR3 is CSVEPLSSGANVLTF. CDR3 DNA sequence: TGCAGCGTTGAACCCTTGAGCTCTGGGGCCAACGTCCTGACTTTC.

This clone was recorded only once. The V and J genes are TRBV7-3 and TRBJ2-3; 16 bases agree with TRBD2. V trimming: 0 bases; J trimming: 3 bases; junction bases outside the gene matches: 9. The germline gives CDR1 SGHTA, CDR2 FQGTGA. The CDR3 contains 20 residues. CDR3 protein: CASSLTSGTSGRGMTDTQYF. The DNA of the CDR3 is TGTGCCAGCAGCTTAACCTCAGGGACTAGCGGGAGGGGAATGACAGATACGCAGTATTTT.

DNA for the CDR3: TGTGCCAGCAGCATCGCGGGAGGGTGGGATGAGCAGTTCTTC. Its translation is CASSIAGGWDEQFF. The chain is built from TRBV6-1 and TRBJ2-1, with 9 bases matching TRBD2. V shed 6 bases, J shed 8 bases, and the junction held 8 bases outside the gene matches. The CDR3 extends over 14 amino acids. The germline V gene encodes CDR1 MNHNS and CDR2 SASEGT.

This clone was seen once. V gene TRBV27 combines with J gene TRBJ2-7; TRBD2 matches 8 bases. The CDR3 loop spans 17 amino acids. Germline-derived CDR1 and CDR2 are MNHEY and SMNVEV (reference sequence). The trim removed 4 bases at V and 6 bases at J, leaving 17 bases unmatched. The CDR3 protein is CASSSNMLGLARGEQYF. The CDR3 bases are TGTGCCAGCAGTTCGAACATGCTAGGACTAGCTCGAGGCGAGCAGTACTTC.

This chain links TRBV7-3 with TRBJ1-3; 9 nucleotides agree with TRBD1. Losses at the gene ends were 2 bases for V and 6 bases for J; bases not matched to a gene: 11. The length of the CDR3 is 17 residues. Germline V CDR1 and CDR2: SGHTA, FQGTGA. CDR3 bases: TGTGCCAGCAGCTTACTACCGGGACAGGGAGCCGAAAACACCATATATTTT. Encoded protein: CASSLLPGQGAENTIYF.

The chain has TRBV6-5 and TRBJ1-2; possibly TRBD1 for D (5 bases). The CDR3 loop spans 13 amino acids. V lost 0 bases, J lost 4 bases, and 6 bases lay in between. CDR1 is MNHEY, CDR2 SVGAGI, per germline. The CDR3 sequence: CASSYSTAYGYTF. CDR3 nucleotides: TGTGCCAGCAGTTACTCGACAGCCTATGGCTACACCTTC.

This clone showed up just a few times. This chain uses TRBV29-1 with TRBJ1-1, with D perhaps matching TRBD1 (5 bases). V was clipped by 3 bases and J by 5 bases, with 22 bases between them. The CDR3 loop spans 16 amino acids. Germline V CDR1 and CDR2: SQVTM, ANQGSEA. CDR3 nucleotide sequence: TGCAGCGTTGAGAATCGAGAAGGGGCAAGGGGTACTGAAGCTTTCTTT. Translating it yields CSVENREGARGTEAFF.

A single count supports this clone. The chain couples TRBV4-2 to TRBJ1-3; TRBD1 matches at 7 bases. The germline V gene encodes CDR1 LGHNA and CDR2 YNFKEQ. This CDR3 is 15 amino acids long. The V gene end was trimmed by 0 bases and the J gene end by 8 bases; junction bases not matched to a gene: 7. CDR3 sequence (DNA): TGTGCCAGCAGCCAAGACGCAGGGGGGACGTACACCATATATTTT. It is translated as CASSQDAGGTYTIYF.

The chain is built from TRBV2 and TRBJ1-3, with a tentative D call TRBD1 (5 bases). Germline CDR1 SNHLY, CDR2 FYNNEI. Trimming shortened V by 9 bases and J by 0 bases, and 9 bases separated the two germline ends. CDR3 length: 13 amino acids. This CDR3 reads CASYRSSGNTIYF. CDR3 nucleotide sequence: TGTGCCAGTTACAGGAGCTCTGGAAACACCATATATTTT.

The V gene is TRBV11-1, the J gene TRBJ1-1; the D is unclear. This CDR3 is 18 amino acids long. Trimming shortened V by 5 bases and J by 4 bases, and 26 bases separated the two germline ends. From germline, CDR1 is SGHAT and CDR2 FQDESV (reference sequence). The CDR3 loop is CASSRSPELDLWSTEAFF. For the CDR3, the DNA is TGTGCCAGCAGCCGTAGTCCGGAATTGGATTTGTGGAGCACTGAAGCTTTCTTT.

This clone was observed a few times. V usage is TRBV6-4 and J usage is TRBJ2-2, with unresolved D. CDR1 and CDR2 (germline): MRHNA, SNTAGT. The CDR3 runs to 14 residues. V was cut by 2 bases and J by 2 bases, with 6 bases left in between. Here the CDR3 reads CASSDIINTGELFF. The CDR3 coding sequence is TGTGCCAGCAGTGACATAATTAACACCGGGGAGCTGTTTTTT.

The chain combines TRBV6-4 with TRBJ2-7; TRBD2 might be the D (6 bases). The CDR3 covers 15 residues. Germline lookup yields CDR1 MRHNA and CDR2 SNTAGT. Trimming took off 3 bases at V and 1 base at J, with 13 bases between the two ends. DNA for the CDR3: TGTGCCAGCAGTGAAGCAGCGGGTAGGTCCTACGAGCAGTACTTC. It specifies CASSEAAGRSYEQYF.

The chain is built from TRBV27 and TRBJ2-3; 10 bases agree with TRBD2. This CDR3 region has 18 residues. CDR1 is MNHEY and CDR2 is SMNVEV in the germline V gene (reference sequence). The junction had 15 bases not matched to a gene; V was cut back by 5 bases and J by 4 bases. This chain's CDR3 is CASSPMMGLAGEADTQYF. Written as DNA, the CDR3 is TGTGCCAGCAGTCCCATGATGGGTCTAGCGGGAGAGGCAGATACGCAGTATTTT.

The V and J genes are TRBV7-6 and TRBJ2-7; the D gene is possibly TRBD1 (6 bases). Per germline, CDR1 SGHVS and CDR2 FNYEAQ. Trimming removed 3 bases from V and 3 bases from J, with 15 bases in between. The CDR3 runs 15 residues. CDR3 nucleotide sequence: TGTGCCAGCAGCTTGGGGTCAGGGGAAATCTACGAGCAGTACTTC. This encodes CASSLGSGEIYEQYF.

This clone was observed once. In DNA, the CDR3 is TGTGCCAGCAGTGACCGGCTAGGTGTCGGGAAAAACACCGGGGAGCTGTTTTTT. Amino acids: CASSDRLGVGKNTGELFF. The rearrangement uses TRBV2 and TRBJ2-2; D is possibly TRBD2 (5 bases). The CDR3 is 18 residues long. Germline V CDR1 and CDR2: SNHLY, FYNNEI. V was clipped by 3 bases and J by 2 bases, with 19 bases between them.

V and J are TRBV6-5 and TRBJ2-3, with a tentative D call TRBD1 (7 bases). This CDR3 contains 14 residues. Germline CDR1 is MNHEY and CDR2 is SVGAGI. Trimming left V 2 bases short and J 4 bases short, with 10 bases between. CDR3 sequence reads: CASSYQGGSDTQYF. The CDR3 nucleotides are TGTGCCAGCAGTTACCAGGGGGGATCAGATACGCAGTATTTT.

The V call is TRBV11-1, the J call TRBJ2-7; 10 bases line up with TRBD1. There are 14 residues in the CDR3. V lost 6 bases, J lost 6 bases, and 8 bases stayed unmatched. Per germline, CDR1 SGHAT and CDR2 FQDESV (reference sequence). This chain's CDR3 is CASRTWDRGGEQYF. DNA for the CDR3: TGTGCCAGCAGGACTTGGGACAGGGGCGGCGAGCAGTACTTC.

J is TRBJ2-7 and V is TRBV7-2, with D perhaps matching TRBD1 (5 bases). The CDR3 is 15 residues long. Trimming pared 1 base from V and 6 bases from J, leaving 16 bases between. From germline, CDR1 is SGHTA and CDR2 FQGNSA. In nucleotides, the CDR3 is TGTGCCAGCAGCTTAGAAGGTAGAAGGGGTGGCGAGCAGTACTTC. Protein sequence: CASSLEGRRGGEQYF.

The count of this clone is one. The V and J genes are TRBV5-1 and TRBJ2-5, with 14 nucleotides matching TRBD2. With 3 bases clipped from V and 1 base from J, the junction kept 5 bases outside the gene matches. The CDR3 length is 17 residues. Germline V CDR1 and CDR2: SGHRS, YFSETQ. CDR3 in DNA: TGCGCCAGCAGCTCCACGGGGACTAGCGGGAGCCAAGAGACCCAGTACTTC. Translation: CASSSTGTSGSQETQYF. Using reference TRBV5-1 and TRBJ2-5 for the parts outside the CDR3, the full variable domain is KAGVTQTPRYLIKTRGQQVTLSCSPISGHRSVSWYQQTPGQGLQFLFEYFSETQRNKGNFPGRFSGRQFSNSRSEMNVSTLELGDSALYLCASSSTGTSGSQETQYFGPGTRLLVL.

CDR3 residues: CASSLPSMGLTQETQYF. CDR3 DNA: TGTGCCAGCAGCTTGCCGTCGATGGGACTAACCCAAGAGACCCAGTACTTC. The rearrangement uses TRBV5-4 and TRBJ2-5; TRBD2 matches 7 bases. After removal of 1 base from V and 1 base from J, the junction contained 10 bases not matched to a gene. Germline values: CDR1 SGHNT, CDR2 YYREEE (reference sequence). This CDR3 is built from 17 residues.

The rearrangement uses TRBV14 and TRBJ2-7; TRBD1 aligns across 9 bases. V lost 4 bases to trimming and J lost 1 base; unmatched junction nucleotides: 8. CDR3 size: 16 residues. From germline, CDR1 is SGHDN and CDR2 FVKESK. The DNA for the CDR3 is TGTGCCAGCAGCCCAGGACAGGGGTCGAGGTCCTACGAGCAGTACTTC. Protein sequence: CASSPGQGSRSYEQYF.

This chain connects TRBV6-5 to TRBJ1-1, with TRBD1 matching 9 bases. With 2 bases clipped from V and 11 bases from J, the junction kept 6 bases outside the gene matches. CDR1 MNHEY and CDR2 SVGAGI come from the germline V gene. This CDR3 is 13 amino acids long. CDR3 bases: TGTGCCAGCAGTTACCCCGGGACAGGGAGCGCTTTCTTT. Protein product: CASSYPGTGSAFF.

This chain links TRBV6-5 with TRBJ2-1, with 10 bases identical to TRBD2. V shed 3 bases and J 7 bases; nucleotides not matched to a gene: 9. CDR1 and CDR2 from the germline V gene are MNHEY and SVGAGI. The CDR3 runs 16 residues. The CDR3 DNA is TGTGCCAGCAGTTATAATTGGCCTAGCGGGAGTAATGAGCAGTTCTTC. Amino acid sequence: CASSYNWPSGSNEQFF.

The chain links TRBV6-5 to TRBJ1-5; TRBD1 agrees at 8 bases. The CDR3 is 14 residues long. The germline V gene encodes CDR1 MNHEY and CDR2 SVGAGI. The trim removed 6 bases at V and 3 bases at J, leaving 4 bases unmatched. The CDR3 loop reads CASSSDRANQPQHF. The CDR3 DNA reads as TGTGCCAGCAGCTCGGACAGGGCCAATCAGCCCCAGCATTTT.